This entry concerns a single TCR beta chain. The germline V gene encodes CDR1 MGHRA and CDR2 YSYEKL. CDR3 length: 18 amino acids. The V and J ends lost 0 bases and 3 bases, in that order; junction bases with no gene match: 9. The PCR employed 60 Vbeta primers together with 13 Jbeta primers. Sequenced by immunoSEQ multiplex PCR; TCRdb stores in-frame clones only, minus some. The sample carries roughly 120,000 clones, around 80% recorded once. This sample was included in a study of cytomegalovirus exposure and HLA in healthy donors. Study at large: Of all 360 or so donors who were genotyped, around 79% belonged to the Caucasian-associated ancestry cluster.

This chain connects TRBV4-1 to TRBJ2-2, with 8 bases lining up with TRBD1. This TCR derives from a woman younger than 45 in good health and CMV-seronegative. The sample taken for sequencing was PBMCs. This chain's CDR3 is CASSQDRMRQGYTGELFF. CDR3 coding DNA: TGCGCCAGCAGCCAAGATAGAATGAGACAGGGGTACACCGGGGAGCTGTTTTTT.